The rows below give T cell receptor beta chains drawn from one sample of a study of early T cells in non-severe SARS-CoV-2 infection. TCRdb re-called the 5' RACE reads with MiXCR, one entry per CDR3 protein. Of roughly 60,000 distinct CDR3 sequences detected, about 11% appear once; the ten largest clones hold about 2.8%. The sample consisted of whole blood, taken at baseline. The source of these receptors is an adult who was a healthcare worker with PCR-confirmed SARS-CoV-2 infection or an uninfected control (not recorded which). Each CDR3 is given with its conserved first and last residue. D genes are given only for firm matches. Expanded clones get a size class; other rows say once, few or many, or leave the size out.

D	length	size	J	V	DNA	CDR3
TRBD1	15	few	TRBJ1-2	TRBV10-3	TGTGCCATCAGTGAGTTGGACAGGGGCCGGTATGGCTACACCTTC	CAISELDRGRYGYTF
.	15	few	TRBJ1-4	TRBV25-1	TGTGCCAGCAGTGACGTGGGTAGGGACGATGAAAAACTGTTTTTT	CASSDVGRDDEKLFF
TRBD1	15	few	TRBJ2-3	TRBV7-2	TGTGCCAGCAGCTTAGGACAGGGGTGGACAGATACGCAGTATTTT	CASSLGQGWTDTQYF
TRBD1	17	many	TRBJ2-2	TRBV5-4	TGTGCCAGCACCACCCCGGGGAGAGGGGGCAACACCGGGGAGCTGTTTTTT	CASTTPGRGGNTGELFF
TRBD1	15	many	TRBJ2-7	TRBV25-1	TGTGCCAGCAGTGAATCCAGACAGGGCGCCTACGAGCAGTACTTC	CASSESRQGAYEQYF
.	16	.	TRBJ1-2	TRBV11-2	TGTGCCAGCAGCTCCGCACCCGGGCCCCGAGGCTATGGCTACACCTTC	CASSSAPGPRGYGYTF
TRBD2	16	.	TRBJ2-1	TRBV20-1	TGCAGTGCTAGCGGGCTAGCGGGGGGGCTCGACAATGAGCAGTTCTTC	CSASGLAGGLDNEQFF
TRBD2	15	few	TRBJ2-1	TRBV12-3/TRBV12-4	TGTGCCAGCAGTTTAGCTGCGGGACTAGCGGTTGAGCAGTTCTTC	CASSLAAGLAVEQFF
.	13	many	TRBJ1-1	TRBV7-6	TGTGCCAGCAGCTTAGGAGGGGGGCCTGAAGCTTTCTTT	CASSLGGGPEAFF
TRBD2	14	few	TRBJ2-7	TRBV6-5	TGTGCCAGCAGTACGAACCCGGGGGGGCGGGAGCAGTACTTC	CASSTNPGGREQYF
.	13	many	TRBJ2-1	TRBV30	TGTGCCTGGACCGGGACCTCCTACAATGAGCAGTTCTTC	CAWTGTSYNEQFF
TRBD1	15	few	TRBJ2-3	TRBV11-2	TGTGCCAGCAGCTTAGGGACAGGGTTTCCAGATACGCAGTATTTT	CASSLGTGFPDTQYF
.	14	many	TRBJ2-3	TRBV20-1	TGCAGTGCTAGAGTTGTAGCGGGCACAGATACGCAGTATTTT	CSARVVAGTDTQYF
TRBD2	16	.	TRBJ2-3	TRBV6-1	TGTGCCAGCCTTCGGGTGAGGGGACTAGGGACAGATACGCAGTATTTT	CASLRVRGLGTDTQYF
TRBD1	15	.	TRBJ2-1	TRBV7-2	TGTGCCAGCAGCTCCGACAGGGGTTGGTACAATGAGCAGTTCTTC	CASSSDRGWYNEQFF
.	12	many	TRBJ2-5	TRBV2	TGTGCCAGCAGGACGGATGAAGAGACCCAGTACTTC	CASRTDEETQYF
.	14	many	TRBJ1-2	TRBV18	TGTGCCAGCTCACCAGGCAATTCCAACTATGGCTACACCTTC	CASSPGNSNYGYTF
.	16	few	TRBJ1-6	TRBV12-5	TGTGCTAGTGGTTTTCTTACTGGGCCTTACGGTTCACCCCTCCACTTT	CASGFLTGPYGSPLHF
.	15	.	TRBJ2-6	TRBV18	TGTGCCAGCTCACCAGGGGGATCTGGGGCCAACGTCCTGATTTTC	CASSPGGSGANVLIF
TRBD2	16	.	TRBJ2-3	TRBV7-9	TGTGCCAGCAGTTCTACTAGCGGGGGGGCCACAGATACGCAGTATTTT	CASSSTSGGATDTQYF
.	13	many	TRBJ2-2	TRBV3-1	TGTGCCAGCAGCCCCGGGGGAGTTGGGGAGCTGTTTTTT	CASSPGGVGELFF
.	13	.	TRBJ1-5	TRBV2	TGTGCCAGCAGTGAGGCTAGCAATCAGCCCCAGCATTTT	CASSEASNQPQHF
.	16	.	TRBJ2-2	TRBV27	TGTGCCAGCAGTTTATTGGGGTCGGGTGGCACCGGGGAGCTGTTTTTT	CASSLLGSGGTGELFF